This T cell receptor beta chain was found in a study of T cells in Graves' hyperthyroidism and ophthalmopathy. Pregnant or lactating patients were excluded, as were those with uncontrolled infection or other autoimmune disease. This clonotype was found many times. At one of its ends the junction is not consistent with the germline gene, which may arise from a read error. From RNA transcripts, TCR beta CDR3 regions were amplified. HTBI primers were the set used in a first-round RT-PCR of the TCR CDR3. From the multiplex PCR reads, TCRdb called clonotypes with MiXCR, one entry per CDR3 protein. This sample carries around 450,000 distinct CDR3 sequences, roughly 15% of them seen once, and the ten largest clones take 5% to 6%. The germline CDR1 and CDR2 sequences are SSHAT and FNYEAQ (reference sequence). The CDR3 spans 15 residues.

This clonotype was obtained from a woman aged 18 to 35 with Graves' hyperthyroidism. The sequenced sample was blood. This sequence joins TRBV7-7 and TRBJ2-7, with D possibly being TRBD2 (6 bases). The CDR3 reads CASSLEPSAAYEQYF. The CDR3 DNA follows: TGTGCTAGCAGCTTAGAGCCTAGCGCCGCCTACGAGCAGTACTTC.